The 22 T cell receptor beta chains presented below share a single source sample, sequenced in a study of T cell clonotyping in hematopoietic cell transplantation. The assay was immunoSEQ multiplex PCR, and TCRdb's table has in-frame clones only and misses some. The sample has 17,000 or so clones; 60% to 75% are singletons. The sample comprised peripheral blood mononuclear cells. The receptors were gathered from a woman aged 60-70 years in good health. Some clones in this sample may be carry-over from other donors' samples.

This clone was seen a handful of times. V is TRBV28 and J is TRBJ2-6, with 10 bases identical to TRBD1. The CDR3 totals 19 residues. The V and J ends lost 8 bases and 0 bases, in that order; junction bases with no gene match: 13. Germline CDR1 MDHEN, CDR2 SYDVKM. The CDR3 DNA follows: TGTGCCAGCTCCACTCTAGACAGGGGGCGCGTCTCTGGGGCCAACGTCCTGACTTTC. Translating it yields CASSTLDRGRVSGANVLTF.

This clone came up once. This rearrangement joins TRBV30 to TRBJ1-1; 10 positions match TRBD1. The CDR3 is 13 residues long. Trimming cost V 5 bases and J 4 bases; bases outside gene matches: 4. Germline CDR1 and CDR2: GTSNPN and SVGIG (reference sequence). This chain's CDR3 is CAWDGQGGTEAFF. DNA for the CDR3: TGTGCCTGGGACGGACAGGGGGGCACTGAAGCTTTCTTT.

In this sample, this clone turned up once. V gene TRBV5-6 combines with J gene TRBJ2-2, with 10 nucleotides matching TRBD1. The J segment lost 4 bases and the V segment lost 4 bases, leaving 4 bases of the junction unmatched. The CDR3 is made up of 15 amino acids. Germline CDR1 and CDR2: SGHDT and YYEEEE. CDR3 bases: TGTGCCAGCAGCCCCCGGACAGGGGGCACCGGGGAGCTGTTTTTT. Translated: CASSPRTGGTGELFF. Supplemented by reference TRBV5-6 and TRBJ2-2, the full variable domain reads DAGVTQSPTHLIKTRGQQVTLRCSPKSGHDTVSWYQQALGQGPQFIFQYYEEEERQRGNFPDRFSGHQFPNYSSELNVNALLLGDSALYLCASSPRTGGTGELFFGEGSRLTVL.

Turning to this clone: One end of the junction fails to match germline, which may point to a read error. In DNA, the CDR3 is TGCGCCAGCAGCGCACAACAGGGGAACACTGAAGCTTTCTTT. As protein: CASSAQQGNTEAFF. This chain connects TRBV9 to TRBJ1-1; the D gene is possibly TRBD1 (6 bases). Germline V gene sequence: CDR1 SGDLS, CDR2 YYNGEE. The CDR3 is 14 residues long. The complete variable domain, with remaining parts taken from reference TRBV9 and TRBJ1-1, reads DSGVTQTPKHLITATGQRVTLRCSPRSGDLSVYWYQQSLDQGLQFLIQYYNGEERAKGNILERFSAQQFPDLHSELNLSSLELGDSALYFCASSAQQGNTEAFFGQGTRLTVV.

The chain recombines TRBV15 with TRBJ2-2; TRBD1 matches 11 bases. The trim removed 3 bases at V and 6 bases at J, leaving 3 bases unmatched. Germline CDR1 reads LNHNV; CDR2 reads YYDKDF (reference sequence). This CDR3 spans 15 amino acids. The CDR3 DNA is TGTGCCACCAGCAGGGTGGGACAGGGGGCCGGGGAGCTGTTTTTT. Translation gives CATSRVGQGAGELFF. Variable domain in full (rest from reference TRBV15 and TRBJ2-2): DAMVIQNPRYQVTQFGKPVTLSCSQTLNHNVMYWYQQKSSQAPKLLFHYYDKDFNNEADTPDNFQSRRPNTSFCFLDIRSPGLGDTAMYLCATSRVGQGAGELFFGEGSRLTVL.

The genes are TRBV6-5 and TRBJ2-7; D may match TRBD1 or TRBD2 (5 bases each). The CDR3 extends over 13 amino acids. V lost 6 bases and J lost 3, with 12 bases in between. The germline V gene encodes CDR1 MNHEY and CDR2 SVGAGI. CDR3 sequence: CASSQGPNYEQYF. In DNA form, the CDR3 reads TGTGCCAGCAGCCAGGGACCGAACTACGAGCAGTACTTC.

This clone was counted once. The chain combines TRBV6-5 with TRBJ2-7; D may be TRBD1 or TRBD2 (5 bases each). V was clipped by 6 bases and J by 3 bases, with 12 bases between them. This CDR3 contains 13 residues. Germline V lookup: CDR1 MNHEY, CDR2 SVGAGI. CDR3 protein: CASSQGRIYEQYF. DNA for the CDR3: TGTGCCAGCAGCCAGGGACGTATCTACGAGCAGTACTTC.

V gene TRBV29-1 combines with J gene TRBJ2-1; D ambiguous. The CDR3 has 13 amino acids. V was pared by 1 base and J by 6 bases, with 10 bases between. Germline V gene data show CDR1 as SQVTM and CDR2 as ANQGSEA. CDR3 sequence reads: CSVEVEAGNEQFF. The CDR3 DNA sequence: TGCAGCGTTGAAGTCGAGGCAGGCAATGAGCAGTTCTTC.

The chain employs TRBV28 and TRBJ1-5; weak D call: TRBD1 (5 bases). V lost 0 bases and J lost 6, with 21 bases in between. This CDR3 is built from 18 residues. Germline V gene lookup returns CDR1 MDHEN and CDR2 SYDVKM. CDR3 nucleotide sequence: TGTGCCAGCAGTTTATGGGGGTTTTCGGGGGGTCGAGGTCAGCCCCAGCATTTT. Translation: CASSLWGFSGGRGQPQHF.

In this sample, this clone turned up a few times. The chain recombines TRBV9 with TRBJ2-1; D call uncertain. The CDR3 is made up of 13 amino acids. Germline assignment: CDR1 SGDLS and CDR2 YYNGEE. Trimming stripped 0 bases from V and 3 bases from J, with 4 bases between. DNA for the CDR3: TGTGCCAGCAGCGTAGAGGGCTACAATGAGCAGTTCTTC. It yields the protein CASSVEGYNEQFF.

This clone occurred a few times. This chain uses TRBV30 with TRBJ2-6; 7 nucleotides agree with TRBD2. The CDR3 totals 15 residues. Germline lookup yields CDR1 GTSNPN and CDR2 SVGIG (reference sequence). The ends lost 7 bases at V and 1 base at J; junction bases unmatched: 7. DNA of the CDR3: TGTGCCTCCGCGGGGGACTTGTCTGGGGCCAACGTCCTGACTTTC. Its protein product is CASAGDLSGANVLTF. Full variable domain (missing parts from reference TRBV30 and TRBJ2-6): SQTIHQWPATLVQPVGSPLSLECTVEGTSNPNLYWYRQAAGRGLQLLFYSVGIGQISSEVPQNLSASRPQDRQFILSSKKLLLSDSGFYLCASAGDLSGANVLTFGAGSRLTVL.

The CDR3 coding sequence is TGCAGCGTTGAGATCCTTCTAAGAGCTTTCTTT. This translates into CSVEILLRAFF. The chain recombines TRBV29-1 with TRBJ1-1; no reliable D call. Germline values: CDR1 SQVTM, CDR2 ANQGSEA. This CDR3 is built from 11 residues. V was trimmed by 3 bases and J by 10 bases, leaving 12 bases between them.

The chain joins TRBV9 to TRBJ1-4, with D maybe TRBD1 (5 bases). Per the germline V gene, CDR1 is SGDLS and CDR2 is YYNGEE. V was trimmed by 0 bases and J by 4 bases, leaving 13 bases between them. This CDR3 has 16 amino acids. Here the CDR3 DNA reads TGTGCCAGCAGCGTAGGTCTTCGGGACTTTAATGAAAAACTGTTTTTT. Protein sequence: CASSVGLRDFNEKLFF.

The chain uses TRBV4-1 and TRBJ2-6; 8 positions agree with TRBD1. The germline V gene has CDR1 MGHRA and CDR2 YSYEKL. J lost 0 bases, V lost 4 bases, and 11 bases had no gene match. This CDR3 has 19 amino acids. CDR3: CASSRVLIGTGSGANVLTF. CDR3 sequence (DNA): TGCGCCAGCAGCCGGGTATTGATCGGGACAGGCTCTGGGGCCAACGTCCTGACTTTC.

This clone was detected once. V is TRBV5-1 and J is TRBJ1-2; D unclear. V was trimmed by 0 bases and J by 13 bases, leaving 19 bases between them. The CDR3 has 14 amino acids. Germline CDR1 SGHRS, CDR2 YFSETQ. CDR3 nucleotide sequence: TGCGCCAGCAGCTTGGCGCTCCCCTCAGTTGAATCCACCTTC. Amino acid sequence: CASSLALPSVESTF. Complete variable domain (other parts from reference TRBV5-1 and TRBJ1-2): KAGVTQTPRYLIKTRGQQVTLSCSPISGHRSVSWYQQTPGQGLQFLFEYFSETQRNKGNFPGRFSGRQFSNSRSEMNVSTLELGDSALYLCASSLALPSVESTFGSGTRLTVV.

The chain combines TRBV2 with TRBJ2-5; D unclear. The germline V gene encodes CDR1 SNHLY and CDR2 FYNNEI. This CDR3 has 16 amino acids. V was trimmed by 2 bases and J by 1 base, leaving 14 bases between them. This CDR3 is CASSESEESAQETQYF. The CDR3 DNA follows: TGTGCCAGCAGTGAATCAGAGGAGAGCGCCCAAGAGACCCAGTACTTC.

V is TRBV5-1 and J is TRBJ2-7; 10 nucleotides align to TRBD1. Germline V gives CDR1 SGHRS, CDR2 YFSETQ. The CDR3 sequence is 14 residues long. With 2 bases clipped from V and 4 bases from J, the junction kept 3 bases outside the gene matches. This CDR3 reads CASSFGTGVYEQYF. The CDR3 bases are TGCGCCAGCAGCTTCGGGACAGGGGTTTACGAGCAGTACTTC.

Only a few counts were recorded for this clone. The chain is built from TRBV21-1 and TRBJ1-2. TRBV21-1 is a listed pseudogene. The CDR3 is 15 amino acids. The CDR3 region is CASSNPPRVTGGYTF. The CDR3 bases are TGTGCCAGCAGTAACCCCCCGCGGGTTACAGGCGGCTACACCTTC.

The chain uses TRBV7-8 and TRBJ1-1; TRBD1 agrees at 8 bases. The CDR3 extends over 15 amino acids. Germline CDR1 SGHVS, CDR2 FQNEAQ. Trimming took 5 bases from V and 4 from J; bases not matched to a gene: 9. Written as DNA, the CDR3 is TGTGCCAGCAGCCTTAACCAGGGGGCGCTCACTGAAGCTTTCTTT. It yields the protein CASSLNQGALTEAFF.

V and J are TRBV6-6 and TRBJ1-5, with TRBD1 as a possible D gene (6 bases). The V gene lost 5 bases and the J gene lost 4 bases, with 15 bases spanning the gap. The CDR3 length is 15 residues. Looked up from germline, CDR1 is MNHNY and CDR2 is SVGAGI (reference sequence). The CDR3 region has the DNA TGTGCCAGCAGTCCGGGGGGGCAGATAAATCAGCCCCAGCATTTT. It is translated as CASSPGGQINQPQHF.

Only one count was recorded for this clone. This CDR3 is CASSRGVEGYTF. The CDR3 region has the DNA TGTGCCAGCAGCCGGGGGGTGGAGGGCTACACCTTC. The chain links TRBV5-4 to TRBJ1-2; D might be TRBD1 (5 bases). The CDR3 loop spans 12 amino acids. V lost 4 bases to trimming and J lost 8 bases, with 12 bases between them. The germline gives CDR1 SGHNT, CDR2 YYREEE (reference sequence).

The chain couples TRBV25-1 to TRBJ2-1, with D unresolved. CDR1 MGHDK and CDR2 SYGVNS come from the germline V gene. This CDR3 contains 13 residues. V lost 6 bases, J lost 6 bases, and 12 bases lay in between. CDR3 DNA sequence: TGTGCCAGCAGCCCAATATTAACCAATGAGCAGTTCTTC. This codes for CASSPILTNEQFF.